This is a list of T cell receptor beta chains from one sample in a study of control samples from healthy donors and cancer patients. Sequencing was performed with immunoSEQ multiplex PCR; in TCRdb, only in-frame clones are kept and a portion is missing. This table holds 85,000 to 95,000 clones, 82% found once. Sequenced input: blood. The receptors shown here come from a woman aged 60 to 75 in good health. Each CDR3 is given with its conserved first and last residue. D genes are given only for firm matches. Where a row states a size, it is once, few, many or the class of an expanded clone; other rows omit it.

j_call d_call clone_size v_call cdr3_nt cdr3_aa
TRBJ2-5 TRBD2 NA TRBV7-2 TGTGCCAGCAGCCCAATCTTAGCGGGGCAAGAGACCCAGTACTTC CASSPILAGQETQYF
TRBJ1-5 TRBD1 NA TRBV28 TGTGCCAGCAGTTCCTTGGGGACAGGGGAGAATCAGCCCCAGCATTTT CASSSLGTGENQPQHF
TRBJ1-2 NA once TRBV3-1/TRBV3-2 TGTGCCAGCAGCCCCCGGGACCGCGCGGGTGGCTACACCTTC CASSPRDRAGGYTF
TRBJ1-2 NA NA TRBV27 TGTGCCAGCAGTCCGCTAAGGGGGGGCGGATATGGCTACACCTTC CASSPLRGGGYGYTF
TRBJ1-1 NA NA TRBV28 TGTGCCAGCAGCCAAGGGACGGCGAACACTGAAGCTTTCTTT CASSQGTANTEAFF
TRBJ2-7 TRBD1 NA TRBV29-1 TGCAGCGTAGGAGGACAGGGCCACGAGCAGTACTTC CSVGGQGHEQYF
TRBJ2-3 TRBD2 NA TRBV3-1/TRBV3-2 TGTGCCAGCAGCCAAGGGGGGGGAGATACGCAGTATTTT CASSQGGGDTQYF
TRBJ2-3 NA NA TRBV7-9 TGTGCCAGCAGCTTACAGGGAAGCACAGATACGCAGTATTTT CASSLQGSTDTQYF
TRBJ2-1 NA NA TRBV4-3 TGCGCCAGCAGCCAGTGGGGGGGGCGAATTGAGCAGTTCTTC CASSQWGGRIEQFF
TRBJ1-3 NA NA TRBV6-4 TGTGCCAGCAGTTGCAAGGGAGGGGTTGGTGGAAACACCATATATTTT CASSCKGGVGGNTIYF
TRBJ2-7 NA NA TRBV6-2/TRBV6-3 TGTGCCAGCAGTGACGCTAGCTCAAGCGAGCAGTACTTC CASSDASSSEQYF
TRBJ1-2 NA NA TRBV3-1/TRBV3-2 TGTGCCAGCAGCCAAGATGCCCAGGGTGCTTACGGCTACACCTTC CASSQDAQGAYGYTF
TRBJ1-5 NA NA TRBV12-3/TRBV12-4 TGTGCCAGCACGTGGGACGGTAATCAGCCCCAGCATTTT CASTWDGNQPQHF
TRBJ2-3 NA few TRBV21-1 TGTGCCAGGGGGGGACAGGTCCCTCGCACAGATACGCAGTATTTT CARGGQVPRTDTQYF
TRBJ1-1 NA NA TRBV6-1 TGTGCCAGCAGCCTCAGAGGGACTGAAGCTTTCTTT CASSLRGTEAFF
TRBJ1-3 TRBD1 NA TRBV6-4 TGTGCCAGCAGTGACCCGTTGGAGGGGGCATACACCATATATTTT CASSDPLEGAYTIYF
TRBJ2-2 NA NA TRBV4-3 TGCGCCAGCAGCCAAGATCAGATTGTGACCGGGGAGCTGTTTTTT CASSQDQIVTGELFF
TRBJ2-2 TRBD2 NA TRBV18 TGTGCCAGCTCACCAAGAGCGGGGGCCAACACCGGGGAGCTGTTTTTT CASSPRAGANTGELFF
TRBJ1-3 NA NA TRBV19 TGTGCCAGTAGTATAGCTCCGGACGGCTACTCTGGAAACACCATATATTTT CASSIAPDGYSGNTIYF
TRBJ2-7 NA NA TRBV9 TGTGCCAGCAGCGTAGATCAGGCCGGCCGAGAGCAGTACTTC CASSVDQAGREQYF
TRBJ1-1 NA NA TRBV7-8 TGTGCCAGCAGCTTAGATGGGGGCAGGAACACTGAAGCTTTCTTT CASSLDGGRNTEAFF
TRBJ2-4 NA NA TRBV7-9 TGTGCCAGCAGCTTAGGGGGGGTAGCCAAAAACATTCAGTACTTC CASSLGGVAKNIQYF
TRBJ2-1 TRBD2 NA TRBV29-1 TGCAGCCTTAGCGGGAGCTCGGATGAGCAGTTCTTC CSLSGSSDEQFF
TRBJ1-2 NA few TRBV19 TGTGCCAGTAGTATAGCCGGGACCGCCGACGGCTACACCTTC CASSIAGTADGYTF
TRBJ1-5 NA NA TRBV10-3 TGTGCCATCAGTGAGCAAGGGAATCAGCCCCAGCATTTT CAISEQGNQPQHF
TRBJ1-6 TRBD1 NA TRBV28 TGTGCCAGCAGGGGACAGGGGCGAGGTTCACCCCTCCACTTT CASRGQGRGSPLHF
TRBJ1-2 NA NA TRBV6-1 TGTGCCAGCAGTTCCAGACAATTTAACTATGGCTACACCTTC CASSSRQFNYGYTF
TRBJ1-1 TRBD1 NA TRBV3-1/TRBV3-2 TGTGCCAGCAGCCAAGGTCACAGGGGGCGCGTAGTGGAAGCTTTCTTT CASSQGHRGRVVEAFF
TRBJ1-2 NA NA TRBV6-5 TGTGCCAGCAGTAAATTACAGGGTCCCGGAGGCTACACCTTC CASSKLQGPGGYTF
TRBJ2-5 NA NA TRBV18 TGTGCCAGCTCACCAACCCGTACCGAAGAGACCCAGTACTTC CASSPTRTEETQYF
TRBJ2-7 NA NA TRBV20-1 TGCAGTGCCGAAGCCTTTAGCGAGCAGTACTTC CSAEAFSEQYF
TRBJ2-3 TRBD2 NA TRBV6-4 TGTGCCAGCAGTAGCGGGGGGACTAGCACAGATACGCAGTATTTT CASSSGGTSTDTQYF
TRBJ2-7 TRBD1 NA TRBV2 TGTGCCAGCACGGGACAGGGGTCCTACGAGCAGTACTTC CASTGQGSYEQYF
TRBJ2-7 TRBD2 NA TRBV5-4 TGTGCCAGCAGCTTGGATGCTAGCGGGGTCGAGCAGTACTTC CASSLDASGVEQYF
TRBJ2-3 NA NA TRBV7-8 TGTGCCAGCAGCTTAGTAGGGGAGATTAGCACAGATACGCAGTATTTT CASSLVGEISTDTQYF
TRBJ1-1 TRBD1 NA TRBV10-2 TGCGCCAGCAGGGGACAGTCGAACACTGAAGCTTTCTTT CASRGQSNTEAFF
TRBJ2-7 TRBD2 once TRBV13 TGTGCCAGCAGCCTTTACCTAGCGGGGGGTTACGAGCAGTACTTC CASSLYLAGGYEQYF
TRBJ1-2 NA NA TRBV18 TGTGCCAGCTCAGAAAGGTTTGAAGGGGGCTACACCTTC CASSERFEGGYTF
TRBJ2-1 TRBD2 once TRBV29-1 TGCAGCGTGCGACTAGCGGGAAAGTACAATGAGCAGTTCTTC CSVRLAGKYNEQFF
TRBJ2-1 TRBD2 NA TRBV6-1 TGTGCCAGCAGTGGCCCGAATAGCGGGAGTAAGAATGAGCAGTTCTTC CASSGPNSGSKNEQFF
TRBJ2-3 TRBD2 once TRBV5-1 TGCGCCAGCTTTAAGCGGGAGGGCCAAGGAGATACGCAGTATTTT CASFKREGQGDTQYF
TRBJ1-2 NA once TRBV7-9 TGTGCCAGCAGCGCCGGAGCATATGGCTACACCTTC CASSAGAYGYTF
TRBJ1-5 TRBD1 NA TRBV29-1 TGCAGCGTGGGTGACAGGGTAAATCAGCCCCAGCATTTT CSVGDRVNQPQHF
TRBJ1-3 TRBD1 NA TRBV11-2 TGTGCCAGCAGCTTAGACCCGGCGGGACAGGGCACAGGGCAGTGGAACACCATATATTTT CASSLDPAGQGTGQWNTIYF
TRBJ2-1 TRBD1 NA TRBV15 TGTGCCACCAGCAGGGGACTTACAAGACAGGGGGCATACAATGAGCAGTTCTTC CATSRGLTRQGAYNEQFF
TRBJ1-4 NA once TRBV7-8 TGTGCCAGCAGTAGGGGGGATGTGGCTAATGAAAAACTGTTTTTT CASSRGDVANEKLFF
TRBJ1-2 NA NA TRBV7-9 TGTGCCAGCAGCCGGTCGTATGGCTACACCTTC CASSRSYGYTF
TRBJ1-3 NA NA TRBV7-9 TGTGCCAGCAGCCCGCAGGGGCTCTCTGGAAACACCATATATTTT CASSPQGLSGNTIYF
TRBJ2-7 TRBD1 NA TRBV12-5 TGTGCTAGTGGTCTGGGACAGGGGGCGAACGAGCAGTACTTC CASGLGQGANEQYF
TRBJ1-1 NA medium-sized TRBV3-1/TRBV3-2 TGTGCCTGGGGCCTTCGGTCTGTTACTGAAGCTTTCTTT CAWGLRSVTEAFF
TRBJ1-1 NA NA TRBV21-1 TGTGCCAGCAGCAAATTCTCGTGGGCTTTCTTT CASSKFSWAFF
TRBJ1-2 NA NA TRBV4-1 TGCGCCAGCAGCCAAGATTTGTGGGGCCAGTACTATGGCTACACCTTC CASSQDLWGQYYGYTF
TRBJ1-5 NA few TRBV2 TGTGCCAGCAGTGTGGGAGTAGCTTATAGCAATCAGCCCCAGCATTTT CASSVGVAYSNQPQHF